This T cell receptor beta chain was documented in a study of blood T cell repertoires in COVID-19. Study context: The analysed material was cDNA or gDNA that came from T cells, B-cell-depleted T cells, or PBMCs.

CDR1 is SGHAT and CDR2 is FQNNGV in the germline V gene. The CDR3 is 16 amino acids. J gave up 9 bases and V 5 bases, and 9 bases lay outside the gene matches. Original handling: Reference gene primer amplification gave nucleated cell count estimates. Clones were sequenced by immunoSEQ multiplex PCR, and TCRdb holds only the in-frame ones, with some missing. V and J calls and clone size are given by that table; D and trimming were obtained from the DNA. The sample includes roughly 250,000 clones, just under 90% of them seen just once. Specimen: peripheral blood. J is TRBJ2-1 and V is TRBV11-2; 14 bases fit TRBD2. The receptor's source is a woman between 40 and 55 years old with acute or convalescent COVID-19. The CDR3 sequence is CASSATSGGALSEQFF. For the CDR3, the DNA is TGTGCCAGCAGCGCGACTAGCGGGGGGGCCTTAAGTGAGCAGTTCTTC.